The clone carrying this T cell receptor beta chain was seen a handful of times. Antigen unknown. Library construction for TCR beta used iRepertoire HTBI primers and Arm-PCR of CDR3 regions. A single record per CDR3 protein comes from TCRdb applying MiXCR to the multiplex PCR reads. Among 350,000 to 400,000 distinct CDR3 sequences listed, roughly 17% were seen once. These data come from a study of regulatory T cells in long-lasting Graves disease. Time point: newly diagnosed GD, antithyroid drugs for less than 3 months. Generation of the TCR library employed RNA extracted from PBMCs. Study-wide points: Patients with persistent disease shared fewer than 3,500 public clonotypes, outpacing the roughly 970 shared by new patients.

V was clipped by 0 bases and J by 3 bases, with 19 bases between them. CDR1 is SGHRS and CDR2 is YFSETQ in the germline V gene. The CDR3 extends over 18 amino acids. This same sample was also taken into another study, of T cells in Graves' hyperthyroidism and ophthalmopathy.

The sequence was obtained from a woman aged 18-35 years with Graves disease. The source material was peripheral blood mononuclear cells (PBMCs), sampled at new diagnosis, from a patient treated with antithyroid drugs. This sequence joins TRBV5-1 and TRBJ2-1, with D tentatively TRBD1 or TRBD2 (6 bases each). CDR3 in amino acids: CASSLGRGGSGFYNEQFF. CDR3 DNA sequence: TGCGCCAGCAGCTTGGGCCGAGGGGGTAGCGGATTCTACAATGAGCAGTTCTTC.